The 8 T cell receptor beta chains listed next were all sequenced from one sample in a study of blood T cell dynamics during melanoma immunotherapy. The time point here: pre-treatment baseline. The protocol was immunoSEQ multiplex PCR, while the TCRdb copy is restricted to in-frame clones and leaves out a portion. Altogether about 13,000 clones are present, 92% being singletons, with the ten largest covering approximately 0.18%. The sequencing here drew on effector memory CD8+ T cells from blood, taken from a patient treated with checkpoint blockade. These receptors were obtained from a human donor with melanoma.

The chain combines TRBV5-4 with TRBJ1-1; a possible D gene is TRBD1 (5 bases). Trimming stripped 2 bases from V and 1 base from J, with 9 bases between. The CDR3 consists of 14 residues. Germline values: CDR1 SGHNT, CDR2 YYREEE (reference sequence). DNA of the CDR3: TGTGCCAGCAGCTTTAGGGGTGGGAACACTGAAGCTTTCTTT. As protein: CASSFRGGNTEAFF. Complete variable domain (other parts from reference TRBV5-4 and TRBJ1-1): ETGVTQSPTHLIKTRGQQVTLRCSSQSGHNTVSWYQQALGQGPQFIFQYYREEENGRGNFPPRFSGLQFPNYSSELNVNALELDDSALYLCASSFRGGNTEAFFGQGTRLTVV.

The chain links TRBV28 to TRBJ2-7; the D gene could be TRBD1 or TRBD2 (5 bases each). Germline CDR1 and CDR2: MDHEN and SYDVKM. CDR3 size: 15 residues. Trimming stripped 2 bases from V and 9 bases from J, with 20 bases between. CDR3 residues: CASSLTPGRLGVQYF. CDR3 bases: TGTGCCAGCAGTTTAACCCCAGGACGATTGGGGGTGCAGTACTTC.

The V gene is TRBV19, the J gene TRBJ1-1; the D gene is possibly TRBD1 (5 bases). The germline CDR1 and CDR2 sequences are LNHDA and SQIVND (reference sequence). Between the trimmed V and J ends, which lost 6 bases and 4 bases, there was a span of 12 bases. CDR3 size: 13 residues. CDR3 sequence: CASRSGRSTEAFF. In nucleotides, the CDR3 is TGTGCCAGTAGGTCGGGGCGAAGCACTGAAGCTTTCTTT. Complete variable domain (other parts from reference TRBV19 and TRBJ1-1): DGGITQSPKYLFRKEGQNVTLSCEQNLNHDAMYWYRQDPGQGLRLIYYSQIVNDFQKGDIAEGYSVSREKKESFPLTVTSAQKNPTAFYLCASRSGRSTEAFFGQGTRLTVV.

This chain links TRBV7-9 with TRBJ2-7; D could derive from TRBD1 or TRBD2 (5 bases each). The CDR3 loop spans 15 amino acids. Deletions cut 5 bases from V and 0 bases from J, with 14 bases between. Germline CDR1 reads SEHNR; CDR2 reads FQNEAQ (reference sequence). The CDR3 here is CASSPRDRRSYEQYF. Written as DNA, the CDR3 is TGTGCCAGCAGCCCTCGGGACCGCCGCTCCTACGAGCAGTACTTC. The variable domain in full, with the rest retrieved from reference TRBV7-9 and TRBJ2-7, is DTGVSQNPRHKITKRGQNVTFRCDPISEHNRLYWYRQTLGQGPEFLTYFQNEAQLEKSRLLSDRFSAERPKGSFSTLEIQRTEQGDSAMYLCASSPRDRRSYEQYFGPGTRLTVT.

This sequence joins TRBV19 and TRBJ2-3; D remains ambiguous. Germline V CDR1 and CDR2: LNHDA, SQIVND (reference sequence). This CDR3 has 13 amino acids. V lost 5 bases and J lost 5, with 11 bases in between. The CDR3 reads CASSPRTGDTQYF. The CDR3 region has the DNA TGTGCCAGTAGTCCACGGACGGGAGATACGCAGTATTTT.

The rearrangement links TRBV23-1 to TRBJ1-2; 7 bases fit TRBD1. TRBV23-1 is assigned to the ORF class and has an uncertain function. Losses at the gene ends were 0 bases for V and 11 bases for J; bases not matched to a gene: 12. The CDR3 totals 15 residues. The CDR3 coding sequence is TGCGCCAGCAGTCAATCTCGACAGGGCCACGTCGGTTACACCTTC. Its translation: CASSQSRQGHVGYTF.

The V call is TRBV5-3, the J call TRBJ1-2; D uncertain. TRBV5-3 is given ORF status, its function remaining uncertain. Trimming pared 0 bases from V and 4 bases from J, leaving 13 bases between. The CDR3 runs 15 residues. CDR3 in amino acids: CARSLARNYLYGYTF. Written as DNA, the CDR3 is TGTGCCAGAAGCTTGGCCAGAAACTACCTCTATGGCTACACCTTC.

The chain links TRBV6-6 to TRBJ2-2; the D is unclear. The V and J ends lost 4 bases and 7 bases respectively, with 10 bases between them. Germline V lookup: CDR1 MNHNY, CDR2 SVGAGI (reference sequence). The CDR3 has 13 amino acids. The CDR3 protein is CASSSLGGGELFF. The CDR3 DNA reads TGTGCCAGCAGTTCCCTCGGTGGCGGGGAGCTGTTTTTT.